This T cell receptor beta chain originates from a study of cytomegalovirus exposure and HLA in healthy donors. The CDR3 has 18 residues. Germline CDR1 and CDR2: SGDLS and YYNGEE. Broader study findings: Reportedly, TCR beta sequences accurately predicted HLA-A and HLA-B alleles in most subjects. Specific recognition of CMV antigens was confirmed in vitro for three chains (all CMV-associated).

The study ran its PCR with 60 Vbeta and 13 Jbeta primers. Sequencing was performed with immunoSEQ multiplex PCR; in TCRdb, only in-frame clones are kept and a portion is missing. Among approximately 110,000 clones listed, roughly 79% were seen once. The table lists this clone with a few counts. Antigen unknown. One junction end does not reproduce the germline sequence, and a read error may be involved. J is TRBJ2-1 and V is TRBV9; 8 bases agree with TRBD2. Sequencing used PBMCs. The clonotype originates from a woman aged 45-65 years in good health and CMV-seropositive. The CDR3 nucleotides read TGTGCCAGCAACCCTGGGGCGGGAGGTAGTGGGTCCTACAATGGGCAGTTCTTC. Translation: CASNPGAGGSGSYNGQFF.